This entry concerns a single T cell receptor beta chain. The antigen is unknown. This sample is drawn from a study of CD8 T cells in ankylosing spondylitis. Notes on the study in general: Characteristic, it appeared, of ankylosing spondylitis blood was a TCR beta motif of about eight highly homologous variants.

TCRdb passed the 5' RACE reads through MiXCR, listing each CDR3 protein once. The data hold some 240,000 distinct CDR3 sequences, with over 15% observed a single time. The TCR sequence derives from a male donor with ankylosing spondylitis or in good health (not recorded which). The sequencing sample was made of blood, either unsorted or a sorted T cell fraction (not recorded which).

The chain's CDR3 is CASSPITGYEQYF. CDR3 in DNA: TGCGCCAGCAGCCCCATCACAGGGTACGAGCAGTACTTC. The chain combines TRBV4-1 with TRBJ2-7; D may be TRBD1 (6 bases). Trimming took 4 bases from V and 4 from J, leaving 11 bases between them. Germline V gene data show CDR1 as MGHRA and CDR2 as YSYEKL. The length of the CDR3 is 13 residues.